Listed here are 9 T cell receptor beta chains from one sample, sequenced in a study of blood T cell repertoires in COVID-19. Measured with immunoSEQ multiplex PCR; TCRdb has only the in-frame clones, and not every one. The data show 250,000 or so clones, approximately 89% seen once. Sample: PBMCs or T cells enriched from blood (not recorded which). The origin of the receptors is a man aged 35 to 55 who had been exposed to COVID-19.

The chain recombines TRBV13 with TRBJ2-1; TRBD2 matches 9 bases. The V segment lost 4 bases and the J segment 8 bases; nucleotides outside the gene matches: 3. Germline loops: CDR1 PRHDT, CDR2 FYEKMQ (reference sequence). The CDR3 sequence is 13 residues long. CDR3 sequence reads: CASSSRTSDEQFF. The CDR3 region has the DNA TGTGCCAGCAGCTCTCGGACTAGCGATGAGCAGTTCTTC.

This clone was found once. The rearrangement links TRBV7-2 to TRBJ2-3; TRBD2 matches 7 bases. The germline V gene has CDR1 SGHTA and CDR2 FQGNSA. V shed 4 bases and J 0 bases; nucleotides not matched to a gene: 10. The CDR3 covers 17 residues. In DNA, the CDR3 is TGTGCCAGCAGCTCCCGAAGGGCTAGCGGAAGCACAGATACGCAGTATTTT. This codes for CASSSRRASGSTDTQYF.

V and J are TRBV2 and TRBJ1-5; TRBD1 agrees at 7 bases. Trimming took 5 bases from V and 2 from J; bases not matched to a gene: 6. Germline V gene sequence: CDR1 SNHLY, CDR2 FYNNEI. This CDR3 spans 15 amino acids. For the CDR3, the DNA is TGTGCCAGCAGTCCCAGGGGGATCGGCAATCAGCCCCAGCATTTT. Protein: CASSPRGIGNQPQHF.

The rearrangement uses TRBV14 and TRBJ2-7, with TRBD2 as a possible D gene (5 bases). Germline V CDR1 and CDR2: SGHDN, FVKESK. V gave up 1 base and J gave up 2 bases, with 9 bases separating them. The CDR3 spans 14 residues. The CDR3 loop is CASSQAGLTYEQYF. The CDR3 DNA reads TGTGCCAGCAGCCAAGCGGGGTTAACCTACGAGCAGTACTTC. The full variable domain, its missing parts supplied by reference TRBV14 and TRBJ2-7, is EAGVTQFPSHSVIEKGQTVTLRCDPISGHDNLYWYRRVMGKEIKFLLHFVKESKQDESGMPNNRFLAERTGGTYSTLKVQPAELEDSGVYFCASSQAGLTYEQYFGPGTRLTVT.

The V gene is TRBV5-4, the J gene TRBJ2-5; TRBD1 agrees at 9 bases. The CDR3 totals 14 residues. The germline gives CDR1 SGHNT, CDR2 YYREEE (reference sequence). Trimming at V came to 6 bases and at J to 2 bases, leaving 5 bases not matched to a gene. Written as DNA, the CDR3 is TGTGCCAGCAACCCCGGGACAGGGCAAGAGACCCAGTACTTC. Translating gives CASNPGTGQETQYF.

This clone occurred once. The chain joins TRBV3-1 (or the pseudogene TRBV3-2) to TRBJ1-2; D possibly corresponds to TRBD1 (6 bases). The CDR3 has 13 residues. CDR1 and CDR2 from the germline V gene are LGHDT and YNNKEL (reference sequence). The V end was cut by 5 bases, the J end by 6 bases, with 13 bases between. The CDR3 is CASSTRGTDGYTF. The CDR3 DNA reads as TGTGCCAGCAGCACCAGGGGTACGGATGGCTACACCTTC.

The J gene is TRBJ2-7, the V gene TRBV14, with 7 bases matching TRBD1. The germline V gene encodes CDR1 SGHDN and CDR2 FVKESK. CDR3 size: 15 residues. V trimming: 1 base; J trimming: 3 bases; junction bases outside the gene matches: 6. This CDR3 is CASSQGRQGIYEQYF. The CDR3 DNA reads TGTGCCAGCAGCCAAGGGAGACAGGGCATCTACGAGCAGTACTTC.

V and J are TRBV18 and TRBJ2-7; 11 positions match TRBD2. CDR3 length: 15 residues. The germline V gene has CDR1 KGHSH and CDR2 LQKENI. Trimming at V came to 6 bases and at J to 1 base, leaving 5 bases not matched to a gene. CDR3 sequence reads: CASSGGTSGSYEQYF. For the CDR3, the DNA is TGTGCCAGCTCGGGGGGGACTAGCGGTTCCTACGAGCAGTACTTC. Full variable domain (remainder filled in from reference TRBV18 and TRBJ2-7): NAGVMQNPRHLVRRRGQEARLRCSPMKGHSHVYWYRQLPEEGLKFMVYLQKENIIDESGMPKERFSAEFPKEGPSILRIQQVVRGDSAAYFCASSGGTSGSYEQYFGPGTRLTVT.

This chain connects TRBV19 to TRBJ1-5, with D perhaps TRBD1 (6 bases). The ends were cut back, 3 bases at V and 6 bases at J, with 12 bases in the middle. The V gene's germline CDR1 is LNHDA and CDR2 SQIVND (reference sequence). The CDR3 totals 14 residues. For the CDR3, the DNA is TGTGCCAGTAGTATGACAGGAAGGGGTCAGCCCCAGCATTTT. Encoded protein: CASSMTGRGQPQHF.